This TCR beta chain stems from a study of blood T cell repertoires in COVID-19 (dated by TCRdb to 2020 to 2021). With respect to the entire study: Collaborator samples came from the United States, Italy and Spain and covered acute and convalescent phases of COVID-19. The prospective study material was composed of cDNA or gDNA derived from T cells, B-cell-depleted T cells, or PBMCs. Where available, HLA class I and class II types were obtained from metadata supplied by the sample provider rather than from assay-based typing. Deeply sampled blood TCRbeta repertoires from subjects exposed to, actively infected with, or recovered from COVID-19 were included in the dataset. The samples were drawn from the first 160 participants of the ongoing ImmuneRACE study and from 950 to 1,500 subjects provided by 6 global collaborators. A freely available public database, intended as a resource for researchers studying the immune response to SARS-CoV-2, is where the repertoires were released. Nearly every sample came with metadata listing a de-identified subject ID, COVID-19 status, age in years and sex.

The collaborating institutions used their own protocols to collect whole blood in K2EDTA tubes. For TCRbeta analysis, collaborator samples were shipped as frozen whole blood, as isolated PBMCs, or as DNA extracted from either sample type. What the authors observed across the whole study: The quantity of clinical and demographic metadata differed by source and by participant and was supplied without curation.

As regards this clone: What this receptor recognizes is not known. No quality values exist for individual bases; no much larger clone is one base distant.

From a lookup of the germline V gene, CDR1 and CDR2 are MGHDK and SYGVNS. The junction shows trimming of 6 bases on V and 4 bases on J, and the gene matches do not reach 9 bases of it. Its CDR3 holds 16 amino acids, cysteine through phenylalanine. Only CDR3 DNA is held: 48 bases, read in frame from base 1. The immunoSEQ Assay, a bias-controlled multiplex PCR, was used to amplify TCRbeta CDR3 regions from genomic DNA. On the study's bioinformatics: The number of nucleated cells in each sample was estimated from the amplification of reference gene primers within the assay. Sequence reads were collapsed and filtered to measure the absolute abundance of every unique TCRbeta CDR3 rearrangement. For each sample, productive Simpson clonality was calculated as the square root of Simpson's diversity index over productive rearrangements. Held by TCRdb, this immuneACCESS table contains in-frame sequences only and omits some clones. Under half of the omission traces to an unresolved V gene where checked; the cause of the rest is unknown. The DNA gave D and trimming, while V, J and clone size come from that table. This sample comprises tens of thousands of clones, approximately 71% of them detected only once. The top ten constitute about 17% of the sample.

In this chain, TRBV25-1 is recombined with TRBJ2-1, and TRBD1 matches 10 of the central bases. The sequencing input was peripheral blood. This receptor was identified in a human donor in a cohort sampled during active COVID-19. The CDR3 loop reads CASRDDRGPRYNEQFF. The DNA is TGTGCCAGCAGGGATGACAGGGGGCCCCGATACAATGAGCAGTTCTTC.